The rows below give T cell receptor beta chains drawn from one sample of a study of T cell responses to AZD1222 COVID-19 vaccine. The assay was immunoSEQ multiplex PCR, and TCRdb's table has in-frame clones only and misses some. The table records 95,000 to 150,000 clones, roughly 90% of them present only once. Material: peripheral blood, obtained 28 days after the second AZD1222 dose. The origin of the receptors is an adult who received the AZD1222 COVID-19 vaccine. Each CDR3 is given with its conserved first and last residue. A D gene is named only where the DNA matches it firmly. Rows may omit the clone size; those that give it use once, few, many or a size class.

CDR3 length,V gene,clone size,D gene,J gene,CDR3 DNA,CDR3 protein
15,TRBV7-8,.,TRBD2,TRBJ2-1,TGTGCCAGCAGCTTAGCTGCGGGGGGGTGGAATGAGCAGTTCTTC,CASSLAAGGWNEQFF
14,TRBV7-9,.,TRBD2,TRBJ2-1,TGTGCCAGCACCAAGACTAGCGGACACAATGAGCAGTTCTTC,CASTKTSGHNEQFF
13,TRBV18,.,.,TRBJ1-4,TGTGCCAGCTCCACGAACACAGGTGAAAAACTGTTTTTT,CASSTNTGEKLFF
16,TRBV25-1,.,TRBD1,TRBJ1-6,TGTGCCAGCAGGGAAAGGACAGGGACCTATAATTCACCCCTCCACTTT,CASRERTGTYNSPLHF
15,TRBV4-1,once,TRBD1,TRBJ2-1,TGCGCCAGCAGCCAAGCGAGGACAGGGTTGTATGAGCAGTTCTTC,CASSQARTGLYEQFF
14,TRBV3-1/TRBV3-2,.,.,TRBJ1-1,TGTGCCAGCAACCGGCGGGGGTCGAACACTGAAGCTTTCTTT,CASNRRGSNTEAFF
15,TRBV6-5,.,TRBD1,TRBJ1-1,TGTGCCAGCAGAGCTAGACAGGGTTTGGACACTGAAGCTTTCTTT,CASRARQGLDTEAFF
15,TRBV18,few,.,TRBJ1-3,TGTGCCAGCTCACAGGACATCAGCTCTGGAAACACCATATATTTT,CASSQDISSGNTIYF
15,TRBV18,.,.,TRBJ1-5,TGTGCCAGCTCAGAAAATGGTGGGCAAAATCAGCCCCAGCATTTT,CASSENGGQNQPQHF
15,TRBV7-9,.,.,TRBJ2-3,TGTGCCAGCAGCTCCCCTCGGGGGCCCACAGATACGCAGTATTTT,CASSSPRGPTDTQYF
16,TRBV9,.,.,TRBJ1-2,TGTGCCAGCACCCCTAGGGGACCGGGGGTGGGCTATGGCTACACCTTC,CASTPRGPGVGYGYTF
15,TRBV28,once,.,TRBJ2-3,TGTGCCAGCAGTTGGGGTAGCGACCTCACAGATACGCAGTATTTT,CASSWGSDLTDTQYF
11,TRBV4-2,.,.,TRBJ2-5,TGTGCCAGCAGCCGTCGGGAGACCCAGTACTTC,CASSRRETQYF
17,TRBV7-9,.,.,TRBJ1-6,TGTGCCAGCAGCTCAGATTTGGGTCTATTACATAATTCACCCCTCCACTTT,CASSSDLGLLHNSPLHF
15,TRBV19,once,.,TRBJ1-5,TGTGCCAGTAGTATCGGCACCGGTCGCAATCAGCCCCAGCATTTT,CASSIGTGRNQPQHF
15,TRBV6-5,.,TRBD2,TRBJ2-5,TGTGCCAGCAGACAAGGGACTAGCGGGTATGAGACCCAGTACTTC,CASRQGTSGYETQYF
14,TRBV6-1,.,TRBD1,TRBJ1-4,TGTGCCAGCAGTGAAAACAGACAGGGTGAAAAACTGTTTTTT,CASSENRQGEKLFF